This T cell receptor (beta chain) was observed in a study of T cell repertoires in cytomegalovirus infection. This clonotype was picked up many times. CDR3 length: 16 amino acids. V dropped 2 bases and J dropped 7 bases, with 15 bases sitting between them. Looked up from germline, CDR1 is LGHNA and CDR2 is YNFKEQ. TCRdb re-derived calls from the reads in MiXCR, one entry per CDR3 protein. The sample has about 140,000 distinct CDR3 sequences, about 6% seen once. The V and J genes are TRBV4-2 and TRBJ1-6, with D tentatively TRBD1 (5 bases). This TCR derives from a human donor in good health (CMV status not recorded). Some clones in this sample may be carry-over from other donors' samples. The sequenced sample was PBMCs. In DNA, the CDR3 is TGTGCCAGCAGCCAAACTCCCGACGGGGGAAATTCACCCCTCCACTTT. Its translation: CASSQTPDGGNSPLHF.